This TCR beta chain was recovered during a study of blood T cells in healthy people across ages. The study's findings and limits: Across the age range, TCR beta diversity per million T cells fell in a roughly linear way.

Regarding this clonotype: As yet, its antigen is unknown.

Primers used in a second PCR of about 7 to 11 cycles were a sample-barcoded 5' primer and a J-beta primer mix. In TCRdb, the 5' RACE reads were re-called with MiXCR into one record per CDR3 protein. Of approximately 810,000 distinct CDR3 sequences in the sample, 25% to 30% are singletons; the top ten hold 15% to 20%. The V and J ends lost 0 bases and 9 bases respectively, with 12 bases between them. From germline, CDR1 is GTSNPN and CDR2 SVGIG (reference sequence). The length of the CDR3 is 13 residues. The sample consisted of blood. This chain connects TRBV30 to TRBJ2-1; D not resolved. The clonotype originates from a woman older than 75 in good health. The CDR3 region is CAWSVGWSSEQFF. DNA for the CDR3: TGTGCCTGGAGTGTAGGGTGGTCCAGTGAGCAGTTCTTC.